The 21 T cell receptor beta chains listed next were all sequenced from one sample in a study of PD-1 blockade in classical Hodgkin lymphoma. Time point noted: newly diagnosed, previously untreated cHL patient sample. Assay used: immunoSEQ multiplex PCR; TCRdb lists only in-frame clones, some missing. The data show over 15,000 clones, more than 80% seen once. Input material: peripheral blood mononuclear cells (PBMCs). The receptor set was obtained from a human donor with classical Hodgkin lymphoma.

This chain joins TRBV11-3 and TRBJ2-5; 15 bases agree with TRBD2. The CDR3 consists of 15 residues. CDR1 SGHNT and CDR2 YENEEA come from the germline V gene. Trimming took 4 bases from V and 5 from J; bases not matched to a gene: 2. The CDR3 coding sequence is TGTGCCAGCAGCTCCGGACTAGCGGGAGGGGAGACCCAGTACTTC. This translates into CASSSGLAGGETQYF. Looking up the rest from reference TRBV11-3 and TRBJ2-5 gives the full variable domain: EAGVVQSPRYKIIEKKQPVAFWCNPISGHNTLYWYLQNLGQGPELLIRYENEEAVDDSQLPKDRFSAERLKGVDSTLKIQPAELGDSAVYLCASSSGLAGGETQYFGPGTRLLVL.

V usage is TRBV28 and J usage is TRBJ2-7, with D possibly being TRBD1 (6 bases). Trimming stripped 6 bases from V and 6 bases from J, with 18 bases between. CDR1 and CDR2 (germline): MDHEN, SYDVKM. The CDR3 spans 14 residues. CDR3 region: CASSQGHPLPEQYF. CDR3 nucleotide sequence: TGTGCCAGCAGCCAGGGACACCCCCTGCCCGAGCAGTACTTC.

This clone came up once. The chain employs TRBV25-1 and TRBJ1-5; D remains unclear. The CDR3 is made up of 13 amino acids. Germline V CDR1 and CDR2: MGHDK, SYGVNS. Trimming pared 2 bases from V and 3 bases from J, leaving 5 bases between. CDR3 sequence reads: CASSEHLNQPQHF. Here the CDR3 DNA reads TGTGCCAGCAGTGAACATCTCAATCAGCCCCAGCATTTT.

The chain has TRBV28 and TRBJ2-3, with 8 bases that match TRBD1. This CDR3 comprises 15 residues. The junction had 6 bases not matched to a gene; V was cut back by 5 bases and J by 2 bases. CDR1 and CDR2 (germline): MDHEN, SYDVKM. The CDR3 protein is CASSPGTGLTDTQYF. DNA of the CDR3: TGTGCCAGCAGTCCGGGGACAGGACTCACAGATACGCAGTATTTT. The variable domain in full, with the rest retrieved from reference TRBV28 and TRBJ2-3, is DVKVTQSSRYLVKRTGEKVFLECVQDMDHENMFWYRQDPGLGLRLIYFSYDVKMKEKGDIPEGYSVSREKKERFSLILESASTNQTSMYLCASSPGTGLTDTQYFGPGTRLTVL.

The chain has TRBV30 and TRBJ2-7; maybe TRBD2 (7 bases). The CDR3 runs to 15 residues. V lost 1 base and J 5 bases, leaving 18 bases between the germline ends. Per germline, CDR1 GTSNPN and CDR2 SVGIG (reference sequence). The CDR3 here is CAWSAGGAPFDEQYF. Here the CDR3 DNA reads TGTGCCTGGAGTGCGGGGGGCGCCCCTTTCGACGAGCAGTACTTC.

This chain links TRBV5-1 with TRBJ2-1; TRBD2 is a possible D gene (6 bases). Germline V gene data show CDR1 as SGHRS and CDR2 as YFSETQ. The V end was cut by 0 bases, the J end by 7 bases, with 20 bases between. This CDR3 has 17 residues. This chain's CDR3 is CASSLAGGNQHRNEQFF. The CDR3 region has the DNA TGCGCCAGCAGCTTGGCTGGGGGGAACCAGCATCGGAATGAGCAGTTCTTC.

The rearrangement joins TRBV2 to TRBJ2-5; D not resolved. The CDR3 length is 11 residues. CDR1 is SNHLY and CDR2 is FYNNEI in the germline V gene. V dropped 7 bases and J dropped 5 bases, with 8 bases sitting between them. CDR3 in DNA: TGTGCCAGCATGAGTTTGGAGACCCAGTACTTC. Translated: CASMSLETQYF.

The CDR3: CARARGGTEYEKLFF. The CDR3 DNA sequence: TGTGCCAGGGCTAGGGGGGGGACAGAGTATGAAAAACTGTTTTTT. The genes are TRBV6-5 and TRBJ1-4; the match to TRBD1 covers 7 bases. The CDR3 runs to 15 residues. V trimming: 9 bases; J trimming: 6 bases; junction bases outside the gene matches: 13. The germline CDR1 and CDR2 sequences are MNHEY and SVGAGI.

The rearrangement joins TRBV28 to TRBJ2-1; D is ambiguous. The germline CDR1 and CDR2 sequences are MDHEN and SYDVKM. The CDR3 runs to 14 residues. V was trimmed by 5 bases and J by 9 bases, leaving 17 bases between them. CDR3 region: CASSTSGEASEQFF. The CDR3 DNA sequence: TGTGCCAGCAGTACGTCCGGAGAAGCCAGTGAGCAGTTCTTC.

This clone was detected only a few times. The rearrangement links TRBV14 to TRBJ1-2; TRBD1 is a possible D gene (5 bases). The ends were cut back, 3 bases at V and 8 bases at J, with 13 bases in the middle. The CDR3 contains 13 residues. CDR1 SGHDN and CDR2 FVKESK come from the germline V gene. The CDR3 nucleotides read TGTGCCAGCAGCCACCCCAGGGCGGGAGGCTACACCTTC. It is translated as CASSHPRAGGYTF.

The chain recombines TRBV5-1 with TRBJ2-5; D not resolved. This CDR3 region has 13 residues. Trimming cost V 0 bases and J 7 bases, with 10 bases left between them. Germline V lookup: CDR1 SGHRS, CDR2 YFSETQ. CDR3 DNA sequence: TGCGCCAGCAGCTTGGTGGTTGAATTGACCCAGTACTTC. It is translated as CASSLVVELTQYF.

This chain links TRBV13 with TRBJ1-3; D is ambiguous. The CDR3 contains 13 residues. With 1 base removed from V and 4 bases from J, the gap between germline ends came to 5 bases. CDR1 PRHDT and CDR2 FYEKMQ come from the germline V gene (reference sequence). The CDR3 DNA reads TGTGCCAGCAGCTTAGCCCTGGGAAACACCATATATTTT. Translation gives CASSLALGNTIYF.

The CDR3 DNA reads as TGTGCCCTCCCCCCTAGCGGGCAGCGCCTTGCCGAGCAGTACTTC. It encodes CALPPSGQRLAEQYF. V usage is TRBV28 and J usage is TRBJ2-7, with 8 bases that match TRBD2. The germline V gene has CDR1 MDHEN and CDR2 SYDVKM. V shed 11 bases, J shed 6 bases, and the junction held 18 bases outside the gene matches. The CDR3 spans 15 residues.

The V and J genes are TRBV10-2 and TRBJ1-5; tentative D call: TRBD1 (5 bases). Trimming left V 8 bases short and J 2 bases short, with 16 bases between. CDR1 is WSHSY and CDR2 is SAAADI in the germline V gene. This CDR3 is 15 amino acids long. The CDR3 bases are TGCGCCAGCTCACCCGGGGCGGTTGGCAATCAGCCCCAGCATTTT. It yields the protein CASSPGAVGNQPQHF.

V is TRBV9 and J is TRBJ2-2; D possibly matches TRBD1 or TRBD2 (5 bases each). Looked up from germline, CDR1 is SGDLS and CDR2 is YYNGEE. The CDR3 contains 15 residues. V lost 0 bases and J 3 bases, leaving 9 bases between the germline ends. For the CDR3, the DNA is TGTGCCAGCAGCGTAGAGGGGAGTTACACCGGGGAGCTGTTTTTT. Translated: CASSVEGSYTGELFF.

This chain joins TRBV11-3 and TRBJ2-1; D is possibly TRBD2 (5 bases). Germline V gene data show CDR1 as SGHNT and CDR2 as YENEEA. The germline V and J ends were trimmed by 1 base and 8 bases, with 9 bases remaining between them. This CDR3 has 13 amino acids. The CDR3, as DNA: TGTGCCAGCAGCTTAGTGGGAGAGGATGAGCAGTTCTTC. Translation gives CASSLVGEDEQFF.

The chain employs TRBV15 and TRBJ2-1, with 7 positions matching TRBD2. Unmatched junction bases numbered 4, after V lost 8 bases and J lost 0 bases. Germline-derived CDR1 and CDR2 are LNHNV and YYDKDF (reference sequence). The CDR3 length is 14 residues. The CDR3 reads CATAGGGSYNEQFF. The CDR3 DNA sequence: TGTGCCACCGCAGGCGGGGGCTCCTACAATGAGCAGTTCTTC.

This rearrangement joins TRBV11-3 to TRBJ2-3, with TRBD2 matching 10 bases. Germline lookup yields CDR1 SGHNT and CDR2 YENEEA. The trim removed 4 bases at V and 4 bases at J, leaving 5 bases unmatched. This CDR3 has 15 residues. The CDR3 DNA reads as TGTGCCAGCAGCTCTAGCGGGAGATATGCAGATACGCAGTATTTT. Amino acid sequence: CASSSSGRYADTQYF.

CDR3 loop: CASSPGQATEAFF. In nucleotides, the CDR3 is TGTGCCAGCAGCCCTGGACAGGCCACTGAAGCTTTCTTT. The V and J genes are TRBV14 and TRBJ1-1; TRBD1 matches 7 bases. CDR3 length: 13 amino acids. The V segment lost 4 bases and the J segment 4 bases; nucleotides outside the gene matches: 3. The germline V gene has CDR1 SGHDN and CDR2 FVKESK.

The V and J genes are TRBV27 and TRBJ2-2; D is perhaps TRBD2 (5 bases). CDR1 and CDR2 (germline): MNHEY, SMNVEV (reference sequence). V was shortened by 8 bases and J by 3 bases, with 16 bases between the two germline ends. The CDR3 extends over 15 amino acids. The CDR3 region is CASAQRVADTGELFF. CDR3 sequence (DNA): TGTGCCAGCGCTCAGAGGGTGGCGGACACCGGGGAGCTGTTTTTT.

This chain links TRBV28 with TRBJ2-5; 7 nucleotides line up with TRBD1. With 11 bases clipped from V and 1 base from J, the junction kept 4 bases outside the gene matches. Germline V lookup: CDR1 MDHEN, CDR2 SYDVKM. CDR3 length: 12 residues. The CDR3 nucleotides are TGTGCCTCCCGGGACAGCCAAGAGACCCAGTACTTC. Amino acids: CASRDSQETQYF.